A single sample is the source of the 15 T cell receptor beta chains below, sequenced in a study of CD8 T cells in ankylosing spondylitis. Study-wide results and caveats: Among TCR beta sequences, a motif of under 10 highly homologous variants appeared characteristic of ankylosing spondylitis blood.

TCRdb itself ran the 5' RACE reads through MiXCR, one entry per CDR3 protein. The sample consists of some 840,000 distinct CDR3 sequences, about 10% of them appearing once. These receptors' targets are unknown. Sequencing was carried out using blood, either unsorted or a sorted T cell fraction (not recorded which). These receptors were obtained from a male donor with ankylosing spondylitis.

The V and J genes are TRBV4-2 and TRBJ2-7; 11 bases are a match to TRBD1. Unmatched junction bases numbered 5, after V lost 4 bases and J lost 3 bases. The germline V gene encodes CDR1 LGHNA and CDR2 YNFKEQ. The CDR3 covers 15 residues. The CDR3 coding sequence is TGTGCCAGCAGCCGCGGGACAGGGGGGGACTACGAGCAGTACTTC. Translating it yields CASSRGTGGDYEQYF.

In this sample, this clonotype turned up many times. The chain combines TRBV29-1 with TRBJ2-2; either TRBD1 or TRBD2 may supply D (5 bases each). The CDR3 is made up of 12 amino acids. The germline V gene has CDR1 SQVTM and CDR2 ANQGSEA. The ends were cut back, 4 bases at V and 4 bases at J, with 7 bases in the middle. The DNA of the CDR3 is TGCAGCGTTGTTGGGGGCACCGGGGAGCTGTTTTTT. This gives the protein CSVVGGTGELFF.

This clonotype came up many times. The chain carries TRBV7-3 and TRBJ2-3; possibly TRBD1 or TRBD2 for D (7 bases each). The germline gives CDR1 SGHTA, CDR2 FQGTGA. This CDR3 contains 15 residues. V was cut by 5 bases and J by 0 bases, with 12 bases left in between. The CDR3 sequence is CASSRRGGSTDTQYF. CDR3 bases: TGTGCCAGCAGCCGCAGGGGGGGTAGCACAGATACGCAGTATTTT.

The chain combines TRBV20-1 with TRBJ1-6; D gene uncertain. CDR1 and CDR2 (germline): DFQATT, SNEGSKA (reference sequence). The CDR3 runs 17 residues. V was shortened by 0 bases and J by 0 bases, with 12 bases between the two germline ends. CDR3 region: CSARDKADSSYNSPLHF. CDR3 nucleotides: TGCAGTGCTAGAGATAAGGCAGATAGCTCCTATAATTCACCCCTCCACTTT.

V is TRBV6-1 and J is TRBJ2-2; 11 nucleotides align to TRBD1. This CDR3 has 15 amino acids. V lost 6 bases and J lost 5; bases outside the gene matches: 5. CDR1 is MNHNS, CDR2 SASEGT, per germline. CDR3 region: CASRTGQGATGELFF. Here the CDR3 DNA reads TGTGCCAGCAGGACCGGACAGGGGGCTACCGGGGAGCTGTTTTTT.

The chain employs TRBV7-2 and TRBJ2-3; 9 positions match TRBD2. This CDR3 is built from 17 residues. Trimming cost V 1 base and J 2 bases; bases outside gene matches: 7. From germline, CDR1 is SGHTA and CDR2 FQGNSA. CDR3 sequence (DNA): TGTGCCAGCAGCTTAGTGCAGCGGGGGGCCTACACAGATACGCAGTATTTT. Protein: CASSLVQRGAYTDTQYF.

This clonotype was detected ten times or more. The rearrangement links TRBV10-3 to TRBJ2-5, with D unclear. Germline V gene lookup returns CDR1 ENHRY and CDR2 SYGVKD. The CDR3 spans 12 residues. Trimming left V 0 bases short and J 5 bases short, with 4 bases between. The CDR3 is CAISESWETQYF. In DNA form, the CDR3 reads TGTGCCATCAGTGAGTCCTGGGAGACCCAGTACTTC.

This sequence joins TRBV7-6 and TRBJ2-7; 11 positions agree with TRBD1. The CDR3 has 15 amino acids. The germline V gene encodes CDR1 SGHVS and CDR2 FNYEAQ. V lost 1 base to trimming and J lost 2 bases; unmatched junction nucleotides: 1. CDR3 amino acids: CASSLEGQGAYEQYF. CDR3 bases: TGTGCCAGCAGCTTAGAGGGACAGGGGGCCTACGAGCAGTACTTC.

This chain joins TRBV7-2 and TRBJ2-7, with D maybe TRBD2 (5 bases). The germline V gene encodes CDR1 SGHTA and CDR2 FQGNSA. V was clipped by 5 bases and J by 2 bases, with 16 bases between them. The CDR3 is 15 residues long. CDR3 protein: CASSKQTGGPYEQYF. CDR3 DNA sequence: TGTGCCAGCAGCAAGCAAACCGGAGGACCCTACGAGCAGTACTTC.

There are many counts of this clonotype. This chain links TRBV29-1 with TRBJ2-1, with TRBD1 matching over 10 bases. The CDR3 consists of 14 residues. V shed 7 bases, J shed 7 bases, and the junction held 10 bases outside the gene matches. Per germline, CDR1 SQVTM and CDR2 ANQGSEA. The CDR3 is CSGYLGQGGNEQFF. CDR3 nucleotide sequence: TGCAGCGGATACCTTGGACAGGGGGGTAATGAGCAGTTCTTC.

The chain couples TRBV9 to TRBJ2-2; D tentatively reads TRBD1 or TRBD2 (6 bases each). CDR1 and CDR2 (germline): SGDLS, YYNGEE. Between the trimmed V and J ends, which lost 7 bases and 6 bases, there was a span of 16 bases. The length of the CDR3 is 14 residues. The CDR3 DNA follows: TGTGCCAGCTCTCGGGGGCCGATGCCCGGGGAGCTGTTTTTT. It encodes CASSRGPMPGELFF. Using reference TRBV9 and TRBJ2-2 for the parts outside the CDR3, the full variable domain is DSGVTQTPKHLITATGQRVTLRCSPRSGDLSVYWYQQSLDQGLQFLIQYYNGEERAKGNILERFSAQQFPDLHSELNLSSLELGDSALYFCASSRGPMPGELFFGEGSRLTVL.

The V and J genes are TRBV20-1 and TRBJ2-2; D not resolved. Germline-derived CDR1 and CDR2 are DFQATT and SNEGSKA (reference sequence). The CDR3 has 12 residues. V was clipped by 3 bases and J by 7 bases, with 9 bases between them. The CDR3 region is CSARDPNGELFF. The CDR3 DNA is TGCAGTGCTAGGGACCCTAACGGGGAGCTGTTTTTT.

The V gene is TRBV20-1, the J gene TRBJ2-7, with D perhaps matching TRBD1 (6 bases). Trimming shortened V by 7 bases and J by 4 bases, and 20 bases separated the two germline ends. The CDR3 extends over 14 amino acids. Germline CDR1 and CDR2: DFQATT and SNEGSKA (reference sequence). CDR3: CSVRRRGSNYEQYF. CDR3 in DNA: TGCAGTGTCCGCAGAAGGGGGAGCAATTACGAGCAGTACTTC.

This clonotype has more than one count but fewer than ten. The chain links TRBV20-1 to TRBJ2-5, with 12 bases lining up with TRBD2. Losses at the gene ends were 3 bases for V and 0 bases for J; bases not matched to a gene: 5. The CDR3 is 16 residues long. Germline-derived CDR1 and CDR2 are DFQATT and SNEGSKA (reference sequence). As DNA, the CDR3 is TGCAGTGCTAGCCTCGGGACTAGCGGGTACCAAGAGACCCAGTACTTC. This encodes CSASLGTSGYQETQYF.

V gene TRBV28 combines with J gene TRBJ2-7; D is perhaps TRBD1 (5 bases). The V end lost 6 bases, the J end lost 3 bases, and 12 bases lay between the germline ends. In germline, CDR1 is MDHEN, CDR2 SYDVKM. The length of the CDR3 is 13 residues. CDR3 protein: CASRGAPHYEQYF. The CDR3 bases are TGTGCCAGCAGAGGGGCCCCACACTACGAGCAGTACTTC.